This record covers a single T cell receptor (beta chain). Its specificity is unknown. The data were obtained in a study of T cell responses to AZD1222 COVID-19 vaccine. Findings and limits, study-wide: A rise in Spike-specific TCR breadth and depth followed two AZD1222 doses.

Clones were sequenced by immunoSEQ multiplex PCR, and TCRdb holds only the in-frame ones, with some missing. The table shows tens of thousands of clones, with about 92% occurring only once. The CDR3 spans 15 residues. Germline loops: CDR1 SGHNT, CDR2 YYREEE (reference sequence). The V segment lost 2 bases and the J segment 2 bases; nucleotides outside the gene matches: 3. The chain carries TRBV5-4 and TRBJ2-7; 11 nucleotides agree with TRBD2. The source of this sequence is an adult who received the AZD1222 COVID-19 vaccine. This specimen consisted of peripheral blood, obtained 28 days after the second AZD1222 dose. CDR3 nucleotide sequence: TGTGCCAGCAGCTTTGGGACTAGCGGTCCCTACGAGCAGTACTTC. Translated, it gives CASSFGTSGPYEQYF.